This is a list of T cell receptor beta chains from one sample in a study of shared clonotypes between healthy human individuals. This table comes from immunoSEQ multiplex PCR, and its TCRdb copy is limited to in-frame clones, with some not included. The table shows 2 million to 2.5 million clones, with around 95% occurring only once. Sequencing input: naive CD4+ T cells sorted from blood. All receptors come from a man aged 18-30 years in good health. The CDR3 runs from the conserved cysteine through the conserved F or W. The D gene is left open where the match is weak.

TRBV9	TRBJ2-7	TRBD2	CASRRLAGPSSYEQYF	TGTGCCAGCAGGCGACTAGCGGGGCCGAGCTCCTACGAGCAGTACTTC
TRBV9	TRBJ2-1	-	CASSVAGGGALGNEQFF	TGTGCCAGCAGCGTAGCGGGTGGGGGGGCGCTTGGGAATGAGCAGTTCTTC
TRBV10-3	TRBJ2-3	TRBD2	CASRTSGGADTQYF	TGTGCCTCCCGGACTAGCGGGGGGGCAGATACGCAGTATTTT
TRBV2	TRBJ2-4	-	CASSESRLAKNIQYF	TGTGCCAGCAGTGAGTCCCGACTAGCCAAAAACATTCAGTACTTC
TRBV6-1	TRBJ1-6	TRBD1	CASSVGTVNSPLHF	TGTGCCAGCAGTGTGGGGACAGTTAATTCACCCCTCCACTTT
TRBV5-1	TRBJ1-2	TRBD1	CASSNRTGGANGYTF	TGCGCCAGCAGCAATCGGACAGGGGGCGCGAATGGCTACACCTTC
TRBV5-1	TRBJ2-5	-	CASSRSTRGQETQYF	TGCGCCAGCAGCCGATCCACTAGGGGCCAAGAGACCCAGTACTTC
TRBV2	TRBJ1-1	TRBD1	CASSDRDSQNTEAFF	TGTGCCAGCAGCGACCGGGACAGTCAAAACACTGAAGCTTTCTTT
TRBV19	TRBJ1-2	-	CASSIGAKASHGYTF	TGTGCCAGTAGTATAGGGGCTAAAGCATCTCATGGCTACACCTTC
TRBV28	TRBJ1-4	TRBD1	CASSPLGQGNEKLFF	TGTGCCAGCAGTCCGTTGGGACAGGGTAATGAAAAACTGTTTTTT
TRBV7-9	TRBJ2-3	-	CASSRGTSGTDTQYF	TGTGCCAGCAGCCGCGGGACATCGGGCACAGATACGCAGTATTTT
TRBV7-3	TRBJ2-3	TRBD2	CASSLTPTSGETDTQYF	TGTGCCAGCAGCTTAACTCCCACTAGCGGGGAAACAGATACGCAGTATTTT
TRBV4-3	TRBJ1-6	-	CASSQGQSSYNSPLHF	TGCGCCAGCAGCCAAGGTCAGAGCTCCTATAATTCACCCCTCCACTTT
TRBV30	TRBJ1-3	-	CAWSGQGNTIYF	TGTGCCTGGTCGGGCCAAGGAAACACCATATATTTT